This TCR beta chain was observed in a study of blood T cell repertoires in COVID-19. CDR3 length equals 16 residues. Trimming removed 0 bases from V and 1 base from J, with 14 bases in between. Germline V gene lookup returns CDR1 SGHRS and CDR2 YFSETQ. Assay used: immunoSEQ multiplex PCR; TCRdb lists only in-frame clones, some missing. The sample contains 110,000 or so clones, roughly 80% of which appear only once. The chain joins TRBV5-1 to TRBJ2-7; TRBD1 might be the D (6 bases). Sequenced: peripheral blood. The TCR comes from a man aged 50 to 60 with acute or convalescent COVID-19. The CDR3 protein is CASSLGQATLSYEQYF. CDR3 sequence (DNA): TGCGCCAGCAGCTTGGGACAGGCCACCTTGTCCTACGAGCAGTACTTC.